This T cell receptor (beta chain) is drawn from a study of T-cell reconstitution after alpha-beta-depleted transplantation in children. This clonotype came up a few times. Its antigen is unknown. Study-wide points: At one year after transplant, newly produced T cells mostly accounted for T-cell counts and diversity. Some patients' high day-60 TCRbeta diversity was traced to surviving recipient T cells and thymic progenitors. It was reported that alpha-beta T cells came from several hundred expanded graft clones (about two months after transplant).

The CDR3 is 14 amino acids. Trimming left V 2 bases short and J 6 bases short, with 11 bases between. From germline, CDR1 is KGHSH and CDR2 LQKENI. Preparation of the TCRbeta library involved a method that used unique molecular identifiers. TCRdb independently ran MiXCR on the PCR reads; one entry per CDR3 protein. The sample yields 250,000 to 400,000 distinct CDR3 sequences, approximately 23% seen once. This clonotype was sampled from a male patient aged 5 to 17 who had a stem cell transplant for acute lymphoblastic leukemia, so the T cells may come from the graft donor. This specimen was PBMCs, mostly from graft donor cells, taken 180 days after TCRalphabeta/CD19-depleted stem cell transplant. The chain is built from TRBV18 and TRBJ1-5; D remains ambiguous. The CDR3 region is CASSPGREGQPQHF. CDR3 coding DNA: TGTGCCAGCTCACCAGGGCGGGAGGGTCAGCCCCAGCATTTT.